The T cell receptor (beta chain) described here comes from a study of identical twins. This clonotype has a handful of counts. Germline trimming cut 3 bases from V and 1 base from J; bases unmatched to any gene: 11. Germline V gene sequence: CDR1 SGHRS, CDR2 YFSETQ. The CDR3 sequence is 18 residues long. TCRdb fed the 5' RACE reads into MiXCR, producing one record per CDR3 protein. The sample has roughly 240,000 distinct CDR3 sequences; 6.5% to 9% are singletons. The data also belong to a second study, concerning yellow fever vaccine responses in identical twins.

The sequenced sample consisted of CD8+ T cells sorted from blood. This receptor was identified in a woman aged 18 to 35 in good health. The V and J genes are TRBV5-1 and TRBJ1-5, with 9 bases fitting TRBD1. The CDR3 reads CASSSLGQGGGSNQPQHF. Written as DNA, the CDR3 is TGCGCCAGCAGCTCCTTGGGACAGGGTGGTGGAAGCAATCAGCCCCAGCATTTT.